This entry describes one T cell receptor (beta chain). V lost 4 bases and J lost 7, with 16 bases in between. CDR1 is MNHEY and CDR2 is SVGAGI in the germline V gene. The CDR3 is 15 amino acids. The data stem from a study of technical replicates of blood from several donors. Data came from immunoSEQ multiplex PCR; TCRdb stores just in-frame clones and leaves some out. This sample has roughly 80,000 clones, with 90% to 95% found just once. This TCR derives from a human donor in good health. The V gene is TRBV6-5, the J gene TRBJ1-4, with D hard to call. The specimen was T cells isolated from PBMCs. The DNA of the CDR3 is TGTGCCAGCAGTTCCTTGTCTCTAGCGGGTGAAAAACTGTTTTTT. Its protein product is CASSSLSLAGEKLFF.